This T cell receptor (beta chain) was obtained from a study of blood T cells in healthy people across ages. About the study: Capturing about one barcoded beta molecule per two T cells was achieved by template switching.

The CDR3 consists of 14 residues. Trimming at V came to 7 bases and at J to 1 base, leaving 5 bases not matched to a gene. Germline loops: CDR1 SQVTM, CDR2 ANQGSEA. A sample-barcoded 5' primer and a J-beta primer mix were used in a second PCR of about 7 to 11 cycles. In TCRdb, the 5' RACE reads were re-called with MiXCR into one record per CDR3 protein. The table records about 800,000 distinct CDR3 sequences, about 46% of them present only once. The clonotype originates from an elderly man in good health. Material: blood. This chain links TRBV29-1 with TRBJ1-3; 9 bases align to TRBD1. The CDR3 nucleotides are TGCAGCGCTACGACAGGGGGTTCTGGAAACACCATATATTTT. Its protein product is CSATTGGSGNTIYF.